This T cell receptor (beta chain) was documented in a study of post-analysis software for immune sequencing data. Study-level background: The disease courses covered relapsing-remitting, secondary progressive and progressive-relapsing multiple sclerosis. Broader study findings: There were four or five TRBV segments more frequent in patients than controls, and TRBV5-6, TRBV5-1 and TRBV20-1 were among them. Controls showed significantly higher normalized Chao1 diversity than did multiple sclerosis patients.

This clonotype was recorded a few times. Its cognate antigen is unknown. TCR beta cDNA libraries had unique molecular identifiers. TCRdb used MiXCR to reprocess the PCR reads, holding one entry per CDR3 protein. In the table there are roughly 580,000 distinct CDR3 sequences, 44% of which are singletons. V dropped 5 bases and J dropped 4; count of bases not matched to a gene: 4. Germline loops: CDR1 SEHNR, CDR2 FQNEAQ (reference sequence). This CDR3 has 13 residues. The material sequenced was blood. The receptor's source is a girl aged 10 to 17 with multiple sclerosis. The rearrangement uses TRBV7-9 and TRBJ1-2, with 7 positions matching TRBD1. Written as DNA, the CDR3 is TGTGCCAGCAGCAGGGGACAGACCTATGGCTACACCTTC. This codes for CASSRGQTYGYTF.